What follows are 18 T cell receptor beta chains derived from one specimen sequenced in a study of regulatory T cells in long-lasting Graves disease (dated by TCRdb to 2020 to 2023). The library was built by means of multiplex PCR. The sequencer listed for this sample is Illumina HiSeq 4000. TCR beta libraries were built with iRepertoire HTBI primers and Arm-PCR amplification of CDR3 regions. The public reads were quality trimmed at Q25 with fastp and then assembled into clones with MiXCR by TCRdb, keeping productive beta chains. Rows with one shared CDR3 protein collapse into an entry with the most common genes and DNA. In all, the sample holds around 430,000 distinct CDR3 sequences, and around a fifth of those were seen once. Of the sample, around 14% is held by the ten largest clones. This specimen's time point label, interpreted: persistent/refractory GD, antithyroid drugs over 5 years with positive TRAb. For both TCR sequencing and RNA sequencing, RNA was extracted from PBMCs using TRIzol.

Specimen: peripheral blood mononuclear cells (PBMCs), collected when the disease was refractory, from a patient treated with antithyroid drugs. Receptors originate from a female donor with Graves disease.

The CDR3 region is CAWSVGESDEQYF. The CDR3 DNA reads TGTGCCTGGAGTGTGGGGGAATCGGACGAGCAGTACTTC. The chain is built from TRBV30 and TRBJ2-7; D may correspond to TRBD1 or TRBD2 (5 bases each). The V end was cut by 0 bases, the J end by 5 bases, with 11 bases between. CDR1 is GTSNPN and CDR2 is SVGIG in the germline V gene (reference sequence). The CDR3 consists of 13 residues.

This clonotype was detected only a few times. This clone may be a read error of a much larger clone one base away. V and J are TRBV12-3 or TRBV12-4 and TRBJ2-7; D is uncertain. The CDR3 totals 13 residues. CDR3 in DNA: TGTGCCAGCAGTTTGCACAGCTCCTACGGGCAGTACTTC. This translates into CASSLHSSYGQYF.

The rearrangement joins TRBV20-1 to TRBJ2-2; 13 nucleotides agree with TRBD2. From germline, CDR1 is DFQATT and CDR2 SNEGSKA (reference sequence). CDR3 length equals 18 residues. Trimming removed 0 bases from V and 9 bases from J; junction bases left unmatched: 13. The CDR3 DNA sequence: TGCAGTGCTAGAGATTCCAGGACTAGCGGGAGTCGTGGCTGGGAGCTGTTTTTT. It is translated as CSARDSRTSGSRGWELFF.

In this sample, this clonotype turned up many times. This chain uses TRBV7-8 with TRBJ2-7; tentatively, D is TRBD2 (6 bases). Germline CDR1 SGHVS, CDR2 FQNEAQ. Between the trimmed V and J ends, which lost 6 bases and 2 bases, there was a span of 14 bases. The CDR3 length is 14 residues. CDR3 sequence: CASSGTSATYEQYF. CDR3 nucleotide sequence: TGTGCCAGCAGTGGGACTTCAGCTACCTACGAGCAGTACTTC.

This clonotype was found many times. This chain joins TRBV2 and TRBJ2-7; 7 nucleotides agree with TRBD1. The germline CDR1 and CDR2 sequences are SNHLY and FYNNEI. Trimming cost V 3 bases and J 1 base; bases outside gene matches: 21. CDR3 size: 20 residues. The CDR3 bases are TGTGCCAGCAGTGATGATATACGAGAGATTGGACGCAGGGGGTCCTACGAGCAGTACTTC. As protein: CASSDDIREIGRRGSYEQYF.

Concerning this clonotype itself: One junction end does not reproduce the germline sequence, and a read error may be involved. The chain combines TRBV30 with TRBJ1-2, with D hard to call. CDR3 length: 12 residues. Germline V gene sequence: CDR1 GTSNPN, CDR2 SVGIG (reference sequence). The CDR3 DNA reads TGTACCTGGAGCCTTTCGGTTGGAGGCTACACCTTC. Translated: CTWSLSVGGYTF. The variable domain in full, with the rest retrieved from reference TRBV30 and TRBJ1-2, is SQTIHQWPATLVQPVGSPLSLECTVEGTSNPNLYWYRQAAGRGLQLLFYSVGIGQISSEVPQNLSASRPQDRQFILSSKKLLLSDSGFYLCTWSLSVGGYTFGSGTRLTVV.

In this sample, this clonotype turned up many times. As DNA, the CDR3 is TGCAGTGCTAGAAGGGGGGTCGAGACCCAGTACTTC. Its translation: CSARRGVETQYF. The genes are TRBV20-1 and TRBJ2-5, with D perhaps matching TRBD1 or TRBD2 (6 bases each). Germline V gives CDR1 DFQATT, CDR2 SNEGSKA (reference sequence). V lost 2 bases, J lost 5 bases, and 9 bases lay in between. The CDR3 is 12 residues long.

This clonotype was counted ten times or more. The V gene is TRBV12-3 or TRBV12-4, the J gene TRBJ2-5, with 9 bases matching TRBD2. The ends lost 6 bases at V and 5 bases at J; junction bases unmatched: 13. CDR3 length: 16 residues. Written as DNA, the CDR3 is TGTGCCAGCAGCTCCGCGGGACTAGCTGGGGGGGAGACCCAGTACTTC. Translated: CASSSAGLAGGETQYF.

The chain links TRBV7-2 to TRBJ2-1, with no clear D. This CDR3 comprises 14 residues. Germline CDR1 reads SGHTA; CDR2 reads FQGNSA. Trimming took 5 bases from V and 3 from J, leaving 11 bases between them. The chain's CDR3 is CASSQPWDYNEQFF. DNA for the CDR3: TGTGCCAGCAGCCAACCCTGGGACTACAATGAGCAGTTCTTC.

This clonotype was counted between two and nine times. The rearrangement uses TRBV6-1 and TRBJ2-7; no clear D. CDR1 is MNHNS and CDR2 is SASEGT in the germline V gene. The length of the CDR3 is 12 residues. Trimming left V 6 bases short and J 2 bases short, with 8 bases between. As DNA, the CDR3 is TGTGCCAGCAGAACCTGGACCTACGAGCAGTACTTC. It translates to CASRTWTYEQYF.

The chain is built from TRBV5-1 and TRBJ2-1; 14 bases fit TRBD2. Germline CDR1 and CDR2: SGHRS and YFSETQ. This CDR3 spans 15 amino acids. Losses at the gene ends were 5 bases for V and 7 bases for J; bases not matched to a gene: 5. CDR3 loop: CASRLTSGRANEQFF. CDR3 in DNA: TGCGCCAGCAGACTGACTAGCGGGAGGGCTAATGAGCAGTTCTTC.

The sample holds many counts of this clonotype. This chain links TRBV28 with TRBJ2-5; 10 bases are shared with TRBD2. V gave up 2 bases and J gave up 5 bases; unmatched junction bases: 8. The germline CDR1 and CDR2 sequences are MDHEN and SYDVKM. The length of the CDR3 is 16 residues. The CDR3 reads CASSLPTSGVTETQYF. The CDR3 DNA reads TGTGCCAGCAGTTTACCCACTAGCGGGGTCACCGAGACCCAGTACTTC. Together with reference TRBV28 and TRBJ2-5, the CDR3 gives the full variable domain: DVKVTQSSRYLVKRTGEKVFLECVQDMDHENMFWYRQDPGLGLRLIYFSYDVKMKEKGDIPEGYSVSREKKERFSLILESASTNQTSMYLCASSLPTSGVTETQYFGPGTRLLVL.

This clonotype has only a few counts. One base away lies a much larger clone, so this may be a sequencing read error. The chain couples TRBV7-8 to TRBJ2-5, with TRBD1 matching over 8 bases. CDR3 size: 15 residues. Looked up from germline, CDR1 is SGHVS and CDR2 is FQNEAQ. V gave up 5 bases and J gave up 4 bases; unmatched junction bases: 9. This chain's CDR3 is CASSPRTGMGETQYF. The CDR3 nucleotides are TGTGCCAGCAGCCCCCGGACAGGGATGGGAGAGACCCAGTACTTC.

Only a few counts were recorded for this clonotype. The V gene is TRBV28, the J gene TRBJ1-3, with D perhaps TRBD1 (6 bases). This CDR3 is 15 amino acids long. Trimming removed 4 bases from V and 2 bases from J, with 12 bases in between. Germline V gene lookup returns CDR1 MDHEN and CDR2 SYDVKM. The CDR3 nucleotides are TGTGCCAGCAGTTACTCGAAGGGGGCTGGAAACACCATATATTTT. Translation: CASSYSKGAGNTIYF.

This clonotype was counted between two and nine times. CDR3 amino acids: CSVEGADSYNEQFF. The CDR3 DNA is TGCAGCGTTGAGGGTGCCGACTCCTACAATGAGCAGTTCTTC. The rearrangement links TRBV29-1 to TRBJ2-1; no reliable D call. The V end was cut by 3 bases, the J end by 0 bases, with 9 bases between. Per germline, CDR1 SQVTM and CDR2 ANQGSEA. The CDR3 is 14 amino acids.

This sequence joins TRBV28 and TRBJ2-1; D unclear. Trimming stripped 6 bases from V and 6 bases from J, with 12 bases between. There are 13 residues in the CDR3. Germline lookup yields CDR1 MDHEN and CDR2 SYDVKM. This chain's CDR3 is CASSPTPINEQFF. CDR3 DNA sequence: TGTGCCAGCAGCCCAACCCCTATCAATGAGCAGTTCTTC.

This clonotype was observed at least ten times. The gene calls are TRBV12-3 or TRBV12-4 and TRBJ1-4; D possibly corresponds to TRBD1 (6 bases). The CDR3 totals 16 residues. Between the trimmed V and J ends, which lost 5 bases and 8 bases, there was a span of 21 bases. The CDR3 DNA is TGTGCCAGCAGTGCGAGCGACAGGCTCGACGGGGAAAAACTGTTTTTT. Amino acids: CASSASDRLDGEKLFF.

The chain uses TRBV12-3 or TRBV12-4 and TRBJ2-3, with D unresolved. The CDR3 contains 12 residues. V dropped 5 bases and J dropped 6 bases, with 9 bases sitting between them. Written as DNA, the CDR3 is TGTGCCAGCAGTCTAACTTGGGATACGCAGTATTTT. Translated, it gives CASSLTWDTQYF.